The 25 T cell receptor beta chains given below trace back to one sample, sequenced in a study of blood T cell repertoires in COVID-19. Produced via immunoSEQ multiplex PCR; TCRdb's table is partial and in-frame only. The profile shows 150,000 to 200,000 clones, 84% of them singletons. Sequenced sample: peripheral blood. These receptors were obtained from a middle-aged man who had recovered from COVID-19.

This sequence joins TRBV12-3 or TRBV12-4 and TRBJ2-7; D remains unclear. The CDR3 length is 11 residues. The V end was cut by 3 bases, the J end by 3 bases, with 3 bases between. CDR3 sequence reads: CASSFLYEQYF. DNA of the CDR3: TGTGCCAGCAGTTTTCTCTACGAGCAGTACTTC.

The chain recombines TRBV5-1 with TRBJ2-7; TRBD2 might be the D (6 bases). Germline assignment: CDR1 SGHRS and CDR2 YFSETQ. V gave up 3 bases and J gave up 5 bases, with 24 bases separating them. The CDR3 loop spans 17 amino acids. CDR3 DNA: TGCGCCAGCAGCTCGAAGGCAGGGACTCCCTTTGGGGACGAGCAGTACTTC. This translates into CASSSKAGTPFGDEQYF.

This clone was found a few times. V gene TRBV6-5 combines with J gene TRBJ2-7, with 12 bases fitting TRBD2. This CDR3 is 15 amino acids long. V shed 7 bases, J shed 3 bases, and the junction held 7 bases outside the gene matches. CDR1 is MNHEY and CDR2 is SVGAGI in the germline V gene. In DNA form, the CDR3 reads TGTGCCAGCAACGTACTAGCGGGAGGAGTCTACGAGCAGTACTTC. This encodes CASNVLAGGVYEQYF.

The rearrangement joins TRBV2 to TRBJ2-2; 8 nucleotides agree with TRBD2. Germline V gives CDR1 SNHLY, CDR2 FYNNEI. The V gene end was trimmed by 7 bases and the J gene end by 6 bases; junction bases not matched to a gene: 10. The CDR3 length is 15 residues. The CDR3 is CASKILSGGAGELFF. The CDR3 DNA sequence: TGTGCCAGCAAAATACTCAGCGGGGGTGCCGGGGAGCTGTTTTTT.

The rearrangement links TRBV6-2 or TRBV6-3 to TRBJ2-1, with D perhaps TRBD1 (6 bases). Between the trimmed V and J ends, which lost 2 bases and 7 bases, there was a span of 12 bases. Germline CDR1 reads MNHEY; CDR2 reads SVGEGT. This CDR3 is 14 amino acids long. The CDR3 sequence: CASSYGGSRNEQFF. The CDR3 DNA sequence: TGTGCCAGCAGTTACGGGGGCAGTAGAAATGAGCAGTTCTTC.

This chain joins TRBV7-2 and TRBJ1-1; 7 bases are a match to TRBD1. The germline V gene encodes CDR1 SGHTA and CDR2 FQGNSA. CDR3 size: 13 residues. V lost 7 bases and J lost 5; bases outside the gene matches: 7. DNA of the CDR3: TGTGCCAGCAACTACAGGGGCGGGACTGAAGCTTTCTTT. Residues: CASNYRGGTEAFF. The full variable domain, rest sourced from reference TRBV7-2 and TRBJ1-1, is GAGVSQSPSNKVTEKGKDVELRCDPISGHTALYWYRQSLGQGLEFLIYFQGNSAPDKSGLPSDRFSAERTGGSVSTLTIQRTQQEDSAVYLCASNYRGGTEAFFGQGTRLTVV.

V and J are TRBV7-8 and TRBJ1-3, with a weak D call TRBD1 (6 bases). Trimming removed 2 bases from V and 4 bases from J, with 12 bases in between. Germline V gene lookup returns CDR1 SGHVS and CDR2 FQNEAQ. The CDR3 is made up of 15 amino acids. The CDR3 DNA reads TGTGCCAGCAGCTTAAGCGTACAGGGCGGAAACACCATATATTTT. Translation: CASSLSVQGGNTIYF.

The chain is built from TRBV28 and TRBJ2-7; TRBD2 agrees at 8 bases. V shed 2 bases, J shed 1 base, and the junction held 4 bases outside the gene matches. The germline V gene encodes CDR1 MDHEN and CDR2 SYDVKM. CDR3 size: 15 residues. CDR3 region: CASSLGASGSYEQYF. Here the CDR3 DNA reads TGTGCCAGCAGTTTAGGGGCTAGCGGGTCCTACGAGCAGTACTTC.

The CDR3 bases are TGTGCCAGCAGGGCACAGGAAGTCACCGGGGAGCTGTTTTTT. This codes for CASRAQEVTGELFF. The rearrangement links TRBV7-3 to TRBJ2-2; D is possibly TRBD1 (5 bases). The CDR3 is 14 residues long. Trimming cost V 6 bases and J 4 bases, with 12 bases left between them. Germline CDR1 and CDR2: SGHTA and FQGTGA.

The rearrangement uses TRBV2 and TRBJ1-6; the D is unclear. V shed 6 bases and J shed 8 bases, with 8 bases lying between them. This CDR3 has 12 residues. The germline V gene has CDR1 SNHLY and CDR2 FYNNEI. The CDR3: CASSREDSPLHF. The CDR3 DNA is TGTGCCAGCAGCCGGGAAGATTCACCCCTCCACTTT.

The chain links TRBV7-9 to TRBJ2-5; possibly TRBD1 for D (6 bases). Germline V CDR1 and CDR2: SEHNR, FQNEAQ (reference sequence). There are 14 residues in the CDR3. V dropped 7 bases and J dropped 5 bases, with 17 bases sitting between them. The CDR3 loop reads CASTKEGVLETQYF. The CDR3 nucleotides read TGTGCCAGCACCAAAGAGGGGGTATTGGAGACCCAGTACTTC.

In this sample, this clone turned up a few times. J is TRBJ1-5 and V is TRBV5-4; TRBD1 aligns across 10 bases. Germline V gene data show CDR1 as SGHNT and CDR2 as YYREEE (reference sequence). With V trimmed by 4 bases and J by 4 bases, 5 bases remained unmatched. CDR3 length: 15 amino acids. The CDR3 DNA reads as TGTGCCAGCAGCCCTGACAGGGGGCGAAATCAGCCCCAGCATTTT. This sequence encodes CASSPDRGRNQPQHF. Looking up the rest from reference TRBV5-4 and TRBJ1-5 gives the full variable domain: ETGVTQSPTHLIKTRGQQVTLRCSSQSGHNTVSWYQQALGQGPQFIFQYYREEENGRGNFPPRFSGLQFPNYSSELNVNALELDDSALYLCASSPDRGRNQPQHFGDGTRLSIL.

A single count supports this clone. CDR3 loop: CASSQTGGGSYEQYF. In nucleotides, the CDR3 is TGTGCCAGCTCACAAACAGGGGGCGGCTCCTACGAGCAGTACTTC. This sequence joins TRBV18 and TRBJ2-7; 9 bases are shared with TRBD1. The V gene end was trimmed by 4 bases and the J gene end by 0 bases; junction bases not matched to a gene: 4. The CDR3 covers 15 residues. CDR1 is KGHSH, CDR2 LQKENI, per germline.

This clone was picked up one time. V is TRBV18 and J is TRBJ2-1, with 12 nucleotides matching TRBD2. From germline, CDR1 is KGHSH and CDR2 LQKENI. The CDR3 sequence is 15 residues long. J was trimmed by 12 bases and V by 3 bases; bases with no gene match: 9. In nucleotides, the CDR3 is TGTGCCAGCTCACCGATTAAGACTAGCGGGAGTGGGCAGTTCTTC. Its translation is CASSPIKTSGSGQFF. Combining the CDR3 with reference TRBV18 and TRBJ2-1 gives the whole variable domain NAGVMQNPRHLVRRRGQEARLRCSPMKGHSHVYWYRQLPEEGLKFMVYLQKENIIDESGMPKERFSAEFPKEGPSILRIQQVVRGDSAAYFCASSPIKTSGSGQFFGPGTRLTVL.

The J gene is TRBJ1-3, the V gene TRBV18; 7 bases align to TRBD1. Germline V lookup: CDR1 KGHSH, CDR2 LQKENI. The CDR3 runs 17 residues. The V gene end was trimmed by 1 base and the J gene end by 0 bases; junction bases not matched to a gene: 6. CDR3 DNA: TGTGCCAGCTCACCACGGGGCCCAGGGGGCTCTGGAAACACCATATATTTT. Translated, it gives CASSPRGPGGSGNTIYF.

The CDR3 nucleotides are TGCGCCAGCAGCCCCACAGGTCTCACCGGGGAGCTGTTTTTT. It codes for CASSPTGLTGELFF. The chain recombines TRBV4-3 with TRBJ2-2; maybe TRBD1 (5 bases). This CDR3 is built from 14 residues. Trimming took 4 bases from V and 4 from J, leaving 10 bases between them. Germline V gives CDR1 LGHNA, CDR2 YSLEER.

The rearrangement links TRBV27 to TRBJ2-3, with TRBD2 matching over 14 bases. J gave up 4 bases and V 4 bases, and 4 bases lay outside the gene matches. CDR3 length: 16 residues. CDR1 and CDR2 from the germline V gene are MNHEY and SMNVEV (reference sequence). CDR3 loop: CASSYQTSGGADTQYF. The CDR3 DNA is TGTGCCAGCAGTTACCAGACTAGCGGGGGGGCAGATACGCAGTATTTT.

This clone was detected only a few times. This sample also contains other DNA sequences that code for the same CDR3. The V call is TRBV4-2, the J call TRBJ2-5, with 8 bases matching TRBD1. J gave up 3 bases and V 1 base, and 4 bases lay outside the gene matches. The CDR3 consists of 15 residues. Germline CDR1 LGHNA, CDR2 YNFKEQ. For the CDR3, the DNA is TGTGCCAGCAGCCAAGGGCAGGGACAGGAAGAGACCCAGTACTTC. Amino acid sequence: CASSQGQGQEETQYF.

The V call is TRBV5-6, the J call TRBJ1-2; D is unclear. Trimming took 2 bases from V and 8 from J, leaving 10 bases between them. The CDR3 runs 12 residues. The germline V gene encodes CDR1 SGHDT and CDR2 YYEEEE. The CDR3 coding sequence is TGTGCCAGCAGCTTCGGGGATGGGGGCTACACCTTC. As protein: CASSFGDGGYTF.

The CDR3 DNA sequence: TGTGCCTGGAGTCCCTCAGGCTTTTACGAGCAGTACTTC. As protein: CAWSPSGFYEQYF. The J gene is TRBJ2-7, the V gene TRBV30; D is uncertain. The germline V gene encodes CDR1 GTSNPN and CDR2 SVGIG (reference sequence). The CDR3 sequence is 13 residues long. V lost 2 bases and J lost 4, with 12 bases in between. The variable domain in full, completed from reference TRBV30 and TRBJ2-7, reads SQTIHQWPATLVQPVGSPLSLECTVEGTSNPNLYWYRQAAGRGLQLLFYSVGIGQISSEVPQNLSASRPQDRQFILSSKKLLLSDSGFYLCAWSPSGFYEQYFGPGTRLTVT.

The chain couples TRBV4-3 to TRBJ2-1; 11 positions agree with TRBD1. The CDR3 length is 19 residues. After removal of 3 bases from V and 0 bases from J, the junction contained 10 bases not matched to a gene. Germline CDR1 is LGHNA and CDR2 is YSLEER. The CDR3 coding sequence is TGCGCCAGCAGCCAGGACTTACCCGGGACAGGGGGCTCCTACAATGAGCAGTTCTTC. This sequence encodes CASSQDLPGTGGSYNEQFF.

The V call is TRBV3-1 (or the pseudogene TRBV3-2), the J call TRBJ2-5; possibly TRBD2 for D (5 bases). Trimming shortened V by 4 bases and J by 1 base, and 7 bases separated the two germline ends. The CDR3 consists of 13 residues. In germline, CDR1 is LGHDT, CDR2 YNNKEL (reference sequence). CDR3 protein: CASSPTSQETQYF. CDR3 DNA sequence: TGTGCCAGCAGCCCTACTAGCCAAGAGACCCAGTACTTC.

The gene calls are TRBV9 and TRBJ2-3; TRBD2 aligns across 11 bases. V gave up 3 bases and J gave up 3 bases; unmatched junction bases: 6. Germline CDR1 is SGDLS and CDR2 is YYNGEE. This CDR3 spans 16 amino acids. CDR3 in amino acids: CASSALAGVGTDTQYF. CDR3 nucleotide sequence: TGTGCCAGCAGCGCACTAGCGGGAGTAGGGACAGATACGCAGTATTTT.

About this clone itself: The same CDR3 also results from other DNA sequences found in this sample. The chain combines TRBV7-9 with TRBJ2-7; TRBD2 might be the D (7 bases). Trimming removed 4 bases at V and 2 bases at J, with 9 bases between. Germline CDR1 SEHNR, CDR2 FQNEAQ (reference sequence). This CDR3 has 13 residues. CDR3: CASSWGGPYEQYF. CDR3 nucleotide sequence: TGTGCCAGCAGCTGGGGGGGGCCCTACGAGCAGTACTTC.

This clone was found a few times. The chain recombines TRBV27 with TRBJ1-2; D may be TRBD1 (6 bases). The CDR3 runs 15 residues. CDR1 is MNHEY, CDR2 SMNVEV, per germline (reference sequence). V was trimmed by 2 bases and J by 2 bases, leaving 12 bases between them. The DNA of the CDR3 is TGTGCCAGCAGTTTAGTGGGGGCGACGAACTATGGCTACACCTTC. Its translation: CASSLVGATNYGYTF.